The rows below give T cell receptor beta chains drawn from one sample of a study of OX40 agonist ivuxolimab in advanced cancers. Profiled with immunoSEQ multiplex PCR; TCRdb holds only in-frame clones, not every one. The repertoire holds tens of thousands of clones, with about 89% as singletons. The sample was CD4+ or CD8+ T cells sorted from blood, taken in a trial of the OX40 agonist ivuxolimab. Receptors originate from an adult with an advanced solid tumor such as melanoma, head and neck, liver or kidney cancer. Each CDR3 is given with its conserved first and last residue. D genes are given only for firm matches. Only some rows state a clone size, as once, few, many or a class for expanded clones.

>TRBV19|NA|NA|TRBJ1-5
CASSIVPGNQPQHF
TGTGCCAGTAGTATAGTCCCCGGAAATCAGCCCCAGCATTTT
>TRBV19|NA|NA|TRBJ1-5
CASSDRSRPNQPQHF
TGTGCCAGTAGTGACCGGAGCCGACCCAATCAGCCCCAGCATTTT
>TRBV10-3|NA|TRBD1|TRBJ1-1
CAISEGTGGKAFF
TGTGCCATCAGTGAGGGGACAGGGGGCAAAGCTTTCTTT
>TRBV11-2|once|NA|TRBJ2-1
CASSLDSDQFF
TGTGCCAGCAGCTTAGATTCTGACCAGTTCTTC
>TRBV6-5|NA|NA|TRBJ2-7
CASSYSYRASEQYF
TGTGCCAGCAGTTACTCGTACAGGGCATCCGAGCAGTACTTC
>TRBV19|NA|NA|TRBJ1-1
CASRPPGVMNTEAFF
TGTGCCAGTAGACCCCCCGGGGTCATGAACACTGAAGCTTTCTTT
>TRBV2|NA|NA|TRBJ1-2
CASSESVPISYTF
TGTGCCAGCAGTGAATCGGTCCCTATTAGCTACACCTTC
>TRBV19|NA|TRBD1|TRBJ1-5
CASSSPQGGDHQPQHF
TGTGCCAGTAGTTCTCCCCAGGGGGGGGACCATCAGCCCCAGCATTTT
>TRBV28|NA|TRBD1|TRBJ1-2
CASSGIGTGGNYGYTF
TGTGCCAGCAGTGGGATCGGGACAGGTGGAAACTATGGCTACACCTTC
>TRBV2|NA|NA|TRBJ2-7
CASSEAGRVYEQYF
TGTGCCAGCAGTGAAGCAGGCAGGGTTTACGAGCAGTACTTC
>TRBV7-2|NA|TRBD2|TRBJ2-3
CASSSTSARYYKTDTQYF
TGTGCCAGCAGCTCCACTAGCGCCAGATACTACAAAACAGATACGCAGTATTTT
>TRBV18|NA|TRBD1|TRBJ1-2
CASSPGQATSNYGYTF
TGTGCCAGCTCACCTGGACAGGCAACGTCAAACTATGGCTACACCTTC
>TRBV19|once|NA|TRBJ1-5
CASNERGLSNQPQHF
TGTGCCAGTAATGAGAGGGGTCTGAGCAATCAGCCCCAGCATTTT
>TRBV28|NA|TRBD1|TRBJ1-2
CASSPQRTGQLF
TGTGCCAGCAGCCCCCAGAGGACAGGGCAACTTTTC
>TRBV7-9|NA|TRBD2|TRBJ2-2
CASSLAGTSGTGELFF
TGTGCCAGCAGCTTAGCCGGGACTAGCGGGACCGGGGAGCTGTTTTTT
>TRBV11-2|once|TRBD2|TRBJ2-5
CASTLREAGGETQYF
TGTGCCAGCACCCTCCGAGAGGCGGGGGGCGAGACCCAGTACTTC
>TRBV6-5|NA|NA|TRBJ1-1
CASTDGQLNTEAFF
TGTGCCAGCACCGACGGACAATTGAACACTGAAGCTTTCTTT
>TRBV30|NA|NA|TRBJ1-1
CAWSAANTEAFF
TGTGCCTGGAGTGCTGCGAACACTGAAGCTTTCTTT
>TRBV5-1|once|NA|TRBJ2-5
CASSSNDLRETQYF
TGCGCCAGCAGCTCTAATGACTTGCGGGAGACCCAGTACTTC
>TRBV2|NA|NA|TRBJ1-3
CASNLMSSGNTIYF
TGTGCCAGCAATCTGATGAGCTCTGGAAACACCATATATTTT
>TRBV5-1|NA|NA|TRBJ2-5
CASTEGAETQYF
TGCGCCAGCACGGAGGGAGCGGAGACCCAGTACTTC
>TRBV28|NA|TRBD1|TRBJ2-3
CASSPDRGRADTQYF
TGTGCCAGCAGCCCGGACAGGGGGCGTGCAGATACGCAGTATTTT
>TRBV5-1|NA|TRBD1|TRBJ2-3
CASSTNRGLGDTQYF
TGCGCCAGCAGCACGAACAGGGGGCTGGGAGATACGCAGTATTTT
>TRBV30|NA|NA|TRBJ2-1
CAWSSESFEQFF
TGTGCCTGGAGTTCTGAGTCATTTGAGCAGTTCTTC
>TRBV6-6|NA|NA|TRBJ1-2
CASGVPFYGYTF
TGTGCCAGCGGAGTTCCTTTCTATGGCTACACCTTC
>TRBV7-2|NA|TRBD2|TRBJ2-2
CASSPLLAGSAGELFF
TGTGCCAGCAGCCCATTACTAGCGGGCTCCGCCGGGGAGCTGTTTTTT
>TRBV5-6|NA|NA|TRBJ2-5
CASSIGPGRMYQETQYF
TGTGCCAGCAGCATAGGACCGGGACGGATGTACCAAGAGACCCAGTACTTC
>TRBV5-4|once|TRBD1|TRBJ2-3
CASRPGTGNLDTQYF
TGTGCCAGCAGACCAGGGACAGGGAATCTGGATACGCAGTATTTT
>TRBV19|NA|NA|TRBJ1-4
CASSGSLHEKLFF
TGTGCCAGTAGTGGTTCCCTGCATGAAAAACTGTTTTTT
>TRBV9|NA|TRBD1|TRBJ1-5
CASSAGQGVNQPQHF
TGTGCCAGCAGCGCGGGTCAGGGGGTCAATCAGCCCCAGCATTTT
>TRBV6-4|few|NA|TRBJ2-3
CASRGDSSTDTQYF
TGTGCCAGCAGAGGGGACTCTAGCACAGATACGCAGTATTTT